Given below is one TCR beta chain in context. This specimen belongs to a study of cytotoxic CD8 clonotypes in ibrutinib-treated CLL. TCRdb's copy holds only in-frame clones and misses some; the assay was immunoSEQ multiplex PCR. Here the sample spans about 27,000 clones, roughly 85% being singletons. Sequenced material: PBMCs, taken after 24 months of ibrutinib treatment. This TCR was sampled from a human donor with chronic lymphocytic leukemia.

The CDR3: CASSRFSPFGGDEQYF. The CDR3, as DNA: TGTGCCAGCAGCCGTTTCTCGCCTTTTGGGGGGGACGAGCAGTACTTC. This chain links TRBV7-3 with TRBJ2-7; 7 nucleotides line up with TRBD2. With 5 bases clipped from V and 5 bases from J, the junction kept 15 bases outside the gene matches. Germline-derived CDR1 and CDR2 are SGHTA and FQGTGA. This CDR3 is 16 amino acids long.